This T cell receptor beta chain was sequenced for a study of T cells in localized non-small cell lung cancer. TCRdb's table, derived via immunoSEQ multiplex PCR, lists solely in-frame clones and lacks some. Of around 41,000 clones detected, roughly 90% appear once; the ten largest clones hold about 10%. In regard to this clone: As yet, its antigen is unknown.

Regarding the study as a whole: There were a median 57 of the top 100 tumor clones appearing in adjacent lung.

This CDR3 has 13 residues. Trimming took 7 bases from V and 1 from J, leaving 8 bases between them. Per the germline V gene, CDR1 is MDHEN and CDR2 is SYDVKM. The sequence derives from a woman between 35 and 75 years old with stage II lung adenocarcinoma. The sequences come from PBMCs, collected before any cancer treatment. The chain is built from TRBV28 and TRBJ1-5; D uncertain. Written as DNA, the CDR3 is TGTGCCAGCACCAGGCCGAGCAATCAGCCCCAGCATTTT. Translating it yields CASTRPSNQPQHF. Full variable domain (outside the CDR3, taken from reference TRBV28 and TRBJ1-5): DVKVTQSSRYLVKRTGEKVFLECVQDMDHENMFWYRQDPGLGLRLIYFSYDVKMKEKGDIPEGYSVSREKKERFSLILESASTNQTSMYLCASTRPSNQPQHFGDGTRLSIL.